Sequencing of this TCR beta chain was carried out in a study of T cell responses to AZD1222 COVID-19 vaccine. Study conclusions and caveats: Donor demographics were predominantly white British with a female majority; clonal diversity may be underestimated. Elevations in Spike-specific TCR breadth and depth followed administration of two AZD1222 doses. Nearly half of spike-specific TCRs reportedly target unmutated variant regions.

Notes on this clone: Its target is not known.

Assay: immunoSEQ multiplex PCR; the TCRdb copy retains only in-frame clones and omits some. The sample carries 120,000 to 150,000 clones, roughly nine tenths recorded once. CDR1 and CDR2 (germline): LGHDT, YNNKEL (reference sequence). With 1 base clipped from V and 2 bases from J, the junction kept 6 bases outside the gene matches. The CDR3 covers 17 residues. V is TRBV3-1 (or the pseudogene TRBV3-2) and J is TRBJ2-5; 11 bases agree with TRBD2. The source was peripheral blood, collected 28 days after the second AZD1222 dose. The receptor was isolated from an adult who received the AZD1222 COVID-19 vaccine. In nucleotides, the CDR3 is TGTGCCAGCAGCCAAGTTCTACGACTAGCGGGGCAAGAGACCCAGTACTTC. Translated, it gives CASSQVLRLAGQETQYF.